This is a list of T cell receptor beta chains from one sample in a study of blood T cell repertoires in COVID-19. Only in-frame clones appear in the TCRdb table, and some are missing; sequencing was by immunoSEQ multiplex PCR. The sample consists of 87,000 or so clones, around 90% of them appearing once. The source material was peripheral blood. The receptors shown here come from a woman in her forties or fifties with active or convalescent COVID-19. Both conserved end residues are part of each CDR3. D genes are given only for firm matches. Clone size appears in some rows only: once, few, many, or a class for an expanded clone.

-,TRBJ2-7,TRBV18,-,CASSPRQEAYEQYF,TGTGCCAGCTCCCCCAGACAGGAGGCCTACGAGCAGTACTTC
-,TRBJ2-7,TRBV12-3/TRBV12-4,TRBD1,CASRRQGPYEQYF,TGTGCCAGCCGGAGACAGGGCCCGTACGAGCAGTACTTC
-,TRBJ1-1,TRBV6-5,-,CASSYGRMGGTEAFF,TGTGCCAGCAGTTACGGTAGAATGGGGGGGACTGAAGCTTTCTTT
-,TRBJ2-5,TRBV6-1,-,CASSEPGSRAQYF,TGTGCCAGCAGTGAGCCGGGGTCAAGGGCCCAGTACTTC
-,TRBJ1-6,TRBV6-1,-,CASSEDRVGYSPLHF,TGTGCCAGCAGTGAAGACAGGGTAGGATATTCACCCCTCCACTTT
-,TRBJ2-1,TRBV10-3,TRBD1,CAITRGTGGFNEQFF,TGTGCCATTACTCGGGGGACAGGGGGTTTCAATGAGCAGTTCTTC
-,TRBJ1-2,TRBV21-1,-,CASSRDRGHGYTF,TGTGCCAGCAGCCGAGACAGGGGGCATGGCTACACCTTC
-,TRBJ1-2,TRBV20-1,-,CSASLQAGYTF,TGCAGTGCTAGTCTCCAAGCTGGCTACACCTTC
-,TRBJ1-3,TRBV19,-,CASRANTIYF,TGTGCCAGTCGAGCAAACACCATATATTTT
once,TRBJ2-2,TRBV18,TRBD1,CASSPDPSTERTGKKITGELFF,TGTGCCAGCTCACCTGATCCATCAACAGAGCGGACAGGAAAAAAAATCACCGGGGAGCTGTTTTTT
-,TRBJ2-3,TRBV6-5,-,CASSYSALAGRDTQYF,TGTGCCAGCAGTTACTCAGCCCTGGCGGGGAGAGATACGCAGTATTTT
-,TRBJ1-1,TRBV29-1,TRBD1,CSVWTGANTEAFF,TGCAGCGTTTGGACAGGGGCGAACACTGAAGCTTTCTTT
-,TRBJ2-1,TRBV25-1,TRBD2,CASTLAGGDNEQFF,TGTGCCAGCACATTAGCGGGGGGGGACAATGAGCAGTTCTTC
-,TRBJ2-3,TRBV19,TRBD1,CASSTRDRISTDTQYF,TGTGCCAGTAGTACCCGGGACAGGATAAGCACAGATACGCAGTATTTT
-,TRBJ2-7,TRBV11-2,TRBD2,CASSTRTSGGVEQYF,TGTGCCAGCAGCACACGGACTAGCGGGGGCGTCGAGCAGTACTTC
-,TRBJ2-1,TRBV24-1,-,CATSDFTGSRFF,TGTGCCACCAGTGATTTTACAGGGAGTCGGTTCTTC
-,TRBJ2-7,TRBV5-4,-,CASSLGRGPLEQYF,TGTGCCAGCAGCTTGGGCAGGGGACCCCTGGAGCAGTACTTC
-,TRBJ2-7,TRBV11-3,TRBD1,CASSIRQGGEQYF,TGTGCCAGCAGCATACGACAGGGGGGCGAGCAGTACTTC
-,TRBJ1-1,TRBV25-1,-,CATGGMGNTEAFF,TGTGCCACCGGGGGGATGGGGAACACTGAAGCTTTCTTT
-,TRBJ1-2,TRBV7-2,TRBD1,CASSSDRGLFGYTF,TGTGCCAGCAGCTCGGACAGGGGGCTGTTTGGCTACACCTTC
-,TRBJ2-1,TRBV10-3,TRBD2,CAISGSAGGHEQFF,TGTGCCATCAGTGGGAGCGCGGGGGGACATGAGCAGTTCTTC
-,TRBJ2-2,TRBV7-9,-,CASSPLAGASNTGELFF,TGTGCCAGCAGCCCCTTGGCGGGGGCCTCGAACACCGGGGAGCTGTTTTTT
-,TRBJ2-1,TRBV9,TRBD1,CASSTGTVQYNEQFF,TGTGCCAGCAGCACCGGGACAGTACAATACAATGAGCAGTTCTTC
-,TRBJ1-4,TRBV4-1,TRBD1,CASSSGQGNEKLFF,TGCGCCAGCAGCTCGGGACAGGGGAATGAAAAACTGTTTTTT
-,TRBJ2-7,TRBV6-6,-,CASSPRTAAYEQYF,TGTGCCAGCAGTCCAAGGACAGCCGCCTACGAGCAGTACTTC
-,TRBJ2-7,TRBV2,-,CASSQLIYEQYF,TGTGCCAGCAGCCAACTTATCTACGAGCAGTACTTC
-,TRBJ1-2,TRBV7-2,-,CASSPIPRNYGYTF,TGTGCCAGCAGCCCCATTCCCAGGAACTATGGCTACACCTTC